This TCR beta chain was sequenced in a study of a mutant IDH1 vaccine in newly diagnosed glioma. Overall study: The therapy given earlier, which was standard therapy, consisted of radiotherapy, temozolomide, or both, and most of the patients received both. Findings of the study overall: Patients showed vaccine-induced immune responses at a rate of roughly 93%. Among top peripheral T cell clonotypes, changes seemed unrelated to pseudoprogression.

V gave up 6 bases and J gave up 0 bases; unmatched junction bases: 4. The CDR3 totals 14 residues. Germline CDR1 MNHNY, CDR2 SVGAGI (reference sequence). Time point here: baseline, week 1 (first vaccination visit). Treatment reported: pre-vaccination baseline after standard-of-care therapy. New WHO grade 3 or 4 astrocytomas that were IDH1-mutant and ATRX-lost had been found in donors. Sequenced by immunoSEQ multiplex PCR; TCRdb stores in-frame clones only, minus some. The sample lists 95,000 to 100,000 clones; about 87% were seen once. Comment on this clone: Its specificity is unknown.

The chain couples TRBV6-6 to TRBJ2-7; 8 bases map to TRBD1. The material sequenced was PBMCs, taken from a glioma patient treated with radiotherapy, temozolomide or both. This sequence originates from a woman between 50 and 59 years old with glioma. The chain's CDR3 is CASRTGGPSYEQYF. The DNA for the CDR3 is TGTGCCAGCAGAACAGGGGGACCCTCCTACGAGCAGTACTTC.